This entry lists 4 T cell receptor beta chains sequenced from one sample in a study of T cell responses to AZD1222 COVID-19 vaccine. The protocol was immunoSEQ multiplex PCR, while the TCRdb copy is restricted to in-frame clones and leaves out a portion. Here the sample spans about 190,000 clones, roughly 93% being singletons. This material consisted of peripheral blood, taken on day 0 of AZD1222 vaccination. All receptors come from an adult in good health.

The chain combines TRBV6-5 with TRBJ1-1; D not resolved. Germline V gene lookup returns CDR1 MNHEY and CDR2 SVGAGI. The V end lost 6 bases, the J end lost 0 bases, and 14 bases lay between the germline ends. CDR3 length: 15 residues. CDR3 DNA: TGTGCCAGCAGCGCCGGGTACAGCCTGAACACTGAAGCTTTCTTT. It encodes CASSAGYSLNTEAFF.

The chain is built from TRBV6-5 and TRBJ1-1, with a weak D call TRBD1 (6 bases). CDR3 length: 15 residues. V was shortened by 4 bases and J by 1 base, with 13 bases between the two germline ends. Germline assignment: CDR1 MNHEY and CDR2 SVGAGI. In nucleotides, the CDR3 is TGTGCCAGCAGTTTCAGGGGTCCCGGGAACACTGAAGCTTTCTTT. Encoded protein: CASSFRGPGNTEAFF.

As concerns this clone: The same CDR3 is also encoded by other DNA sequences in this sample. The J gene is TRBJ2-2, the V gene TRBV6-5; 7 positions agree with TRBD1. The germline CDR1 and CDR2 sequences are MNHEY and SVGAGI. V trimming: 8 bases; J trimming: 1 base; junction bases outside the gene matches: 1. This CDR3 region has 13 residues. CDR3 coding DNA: TGTGCCAGCCGGGACAGGAACACCGGGGAGCTGTTTTTT. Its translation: CASRDRNTGELFF.

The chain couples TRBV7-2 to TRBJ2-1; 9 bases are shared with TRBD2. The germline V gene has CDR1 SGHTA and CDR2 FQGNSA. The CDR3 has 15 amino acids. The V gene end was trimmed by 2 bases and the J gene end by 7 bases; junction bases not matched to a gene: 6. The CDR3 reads CASSLKRGEGNEQFF. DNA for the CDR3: TGTGCCAGCAGCTTAAAGCGGGGGGAGGGAAATGAGCAGTTCTTC.